The entry that follows covers one T cell receptor beta chain sequence. The antigen is undetermined. The data were obtained in a study of T cell responses to AZD1222 COVID-19 vaccine. Overall study findings and caveats: Clonal diversity was possibly underestimated, and the donors were mostly white British, with more females.

Profiled with immunoSEQ multiplex PCR; TCRdb holds only in-frame clones, not every one. The table has 150,000 to 200,000 clones, around 94% seen once. Looked up from germline, CDR1 is SGHAT and CDR2 is FQDESV (reference sequence). Deletions cut 7 bases from V and 3 bases from J, with 12 bases between. This CDR3 is built from 13 residues. The TCR comes from an adult who received the MenACWY meningococcal vaccine as a control. The chain employs TRBV11-1 and TRBJ1-1; perhaps TRBD1 as D (6 bases). This specimen consisted of peripheral blood, obtained 28 days after the second dose of the MenACWY control vaccine. This CDR3 is CASTLGGDTEAFF. The CDR3 coding sequence is TGTGCCAGCACCCTTGGGGGCGACACTGAAGCTTTCTTT.